The table lists the clone carrying this TCR beta chain with many counts. Its matching antigen is unknown. The germline V gene encodes CDR1 SGHRS and CDR2 YFSETQ. The CDR3 covers 14 residues. The V gene lost 8 bases and the J gene lost 2 bases, with 16 bases spanning the gap. The sample comes from a study of T cells in Graves' hyperthyroidism and ophthalmopathy. Diagnoses were established using clinical symptoms, serum thyroxine and TRAb, thyroid ultrasound and orbital computed tomography. Source material for PBMCs was about 10 ml fresh peripheral blood. Amplification of TCR beta CDR3 regions was performed using RNA transcripts as template. When the TCR CDR3 underwent first-round RT-PCR, the HTBI primer set was used. TCRdb called the multiplex PCR reads again in MiXCR, with one record for every CDR3 protein. The table has approximately 360,000 distinct CDR3 sequences, approximately 25% seen once. Overall study results and limits: Also found in blood were most expanded thyroid clonotypes above 0.001. The model identified upcoming ophthalmopathy a median around 7.1 months ahead of onset.

This receptor was taken from a man between 50 and 59 years old with Graves' hyperthyroidism. Sequenced material: blood. The chain joins TRBV5-1 to TRBJ1-1; D unclear. CDR3 DNA: TGCGCCAGTCGAGAGGGAACGGGTAACACTGAAGCTTTCTTT. The encoded protein is CASREGTGNTEAFF.